This paragraph covers one T cell receptor beta chain sequence. The source of the sample is a study of blood T cell repertoires in COVID-19. Authors' data handling: Researchers report that nucleated cell counts were estimated from reference gene primer amplification. The table came from immunoSEQ multiplex PCR; TCRdb's copy has only in-frame clones and leaves some out. The V and J calls and clone size come from that table; D and trimming were worked out from the DNA. In the table there are hundreds of thousands of clones, around nine tenths of which are singletons. The CDR3 loop spans 12 amino acids. Trimming removed 6 bases from V and 4 bases from J; junction bases left unmatched: 3. The V gene's germline CDR1 is SQVTM and CDR2 ANQGSEA.

The sequence was collected from a woman in her 70s with COVID-19, enrolled during active disease. The V gene is TRBV29-1, the J gene TRBJ1-5; 7 positions agree with TRBD1. The material sequenced was peripheral blood. In DNA form, the CDR3 reads TGCAGCGTGGGACAGCCAAATCAGCCCCAGCATTTT. Its translation: CSVGQPNQPQHF.